These 25 T cell receptor beta chains were sequenced from one sample in a study of CD8+ T cells in alopecia areata. Sequencing relied on a cDNA template that was reverse transcribed from extracted RNA. The assay was immunoSEQ multiplex PCR, and TCRdb's table has in-frame clones only and misses some. The sample comprises about 260,000 clones, about 60% of which are singletons, and 0.75% to 0.95% rests with the top ten. The treatment denotes: oral pan-JAK inhibitor, 5-10 mg twice daily. The specimen was CD4+ T cells sorted from blood, collected around week 54, from a patient treated with tofacitinib. The receptor source for this set is a human donor with alopecia areata.

The chain is built from TRBV29-1 and TRBJ2-6; D might be TRBD1 (5 bases). CDR1 is SQVTM and CDR2 is ANQGSEA in the germline V gene. Trimming cost V 4 bases and J 0 bases, with 13 bases left between them. This CDR3 contains 16 residues. In DNA form, the CDR3 reads TGCAGCGTTGGGGCAGGGAAGGGCTCTGGGGCCAACGTCCTGACTTTC. Translation: CSVGAGKGSGANVLTF.

This clone was found a few times. This rearrangement joins TRBV7-9 to TRBJ2-1; 7 bases are shared with TRBD2. CDR3 length equals 15 residues. The trim removed 2 bases at V and 3 bases at J, leaving 4 bases unmatched. Germline loops: CDR1 SEHNR, CDR2 FQNEAQ (reference sequence). CDR3 sequence reads: CASSLTGTNYNEQFF. Here the CDR3 DNA reads TGTGCCAGCAGCTTAACCGGGACTAACTACAATGAGCAGTTCTTC.

In its sample, this clone was seen a few times. CDR3 nucleotide sequence: TGTGCCACCAGCAGAGACAGGGCTGGGGCCAACGTCCTGACTTTC. This translates into CATSRDRAGANVLTF. V gene TRBV15 combines with J gene TRBJ2-6, with a tentative D call TRBD1 (5 bases). The CDR3 has 15 amino acids. Trimming took off 0 bases at V and 2 bases at J, with 5 bases between the two ends. Germline-derived CDR1 and CDR2 are LNHNV and YYDKDF (reference sequence).

This rearrangement joins TRBV5-1 to TRBJ2-7; 7 bases agree with TRBD1. Losses at the gene ends were 4 bases for V and 0 bases for J; bases not matched to a gene: 7. CDR1 and CDR2 from the germline V gene are SGHRS and YFSETQ. CDR3 length: 15 residues. CDR3: CASSLRDSSSYEQYF. The CDR3 nucleotides read TGCGCCAGCAGCCTGAGGGACAGTAGCTCCTACGAGCAGTACTTC.

The count of this clone is one. The chain couples TRBV15 to TRBJ2-5; 9 nucleotides match TRBD1. This CDR3 contains 17 residues. The germline gives CDR1 LNHNV, CDR2 YYDKDF (reference sequence). Losses at the gene ends were 0 bases for V and 4 bases for J; bases not matched to a gene: 9. The CDR3 sequence: CATSRDLRTGDGETQYF. CDR3 in DNA: TGTGCCACCAGCAGAGATTTAAGGACAGGGGATGGAGAGACCCAGTACTTC.

This chain joins TRBV2 and TRBJ2-2; D is unresolved. The germline V gene encodes CDR1 SNHLY and CDR2 FYNNEI. This CDR3 has 14 amino acids. V lost 7 bases, J lost 6 bases, and 15 bases lay in between. CDR3 residues: CASTKNPPPGELFF. CDR3 DNA sequence: TGTGCCAGCACCAAAAATCCTCCCCCCGGGGAGCTGTTTTTT.

The chain joins TRBV6-5 to TRBJ2-5, with 8 bases fitting TRBD1. The CDR3 spans 13 residues. V was pared by 5 bases and J by 9 bases, with 8 bases of the junction left unmatched. Looked up from germline, CDR1 is MNHEY and CDR2 is SVGAGI. CDR3 coding DNA: TGTGCCAGCAGTAAGACAGGGGCCGTGGCCCAGTACTTC. Translated, it gives CASSKTGAVAQYF.

The V and J genes are TRBV2 and TRBJ1-3, with 7 bases identical to TRBD1. This CDR3 region has 16 residues. Trimming cost V 3 bases and J 0 bases; bases outside gene matches: 5. Per the germline V gene, CDR1 is SNHLY and CDR2 is FYNNEI. In DNA, the CDR3 is TGTGCCAGCAGTGAGCGGACAGGACCCTCTGGAAACACCATATATTTT. It translates to CASSERTGPSGNTIYF.

This clone was seen once. This chain links TRBV30 with TRBJ2-6; D call uncertain. The V and J ends lost 0 bases and 6 bases respectively, with 12 bases between them. The CDR3 spans 15 residues. Germline-derived CDR1 and CDR2 are GTSNPN and SVGIG (reference sequence). Here the CDR3 reads CAWSVGSWEANVLTF. DNA for the CDR3: TGTGCCTGGAGTGTCGGCTCTTGGGAGGCCAACGTCCTGACTTTC.

V usage is TRBV2 and J usage is TRBJ2-7, with 7 bases matching TRBD1. The CDR3 consists of 14 residues. With 7 bases clipped from V and 0 bases from J, the junction kept 6 bases outside the gene matches. The V gene's germline CDR1 is SNHLY and CDR2 FYNNEI. The chain's CDR3 is CASTGQDISYEQYF. In DNA, the CDR3 is TGTGCCAGCACCGGACAGGACATCTCCTACGAGCAGTACTTC.

The rearrangement joins TRBV15 to TRBJ2-3, with D perhaps matching TRBD1 (6 bases). The germline gives CDR1 LNHNV, CDR2 YYDKDF (reference sequence). This CDR3 is 15 amino acids long. The V gene lost 3 bases and the J gene lost 7 bases, with 17 bases spanning the gap. The DNA of the CDR3 is TGTGCCACCAGCAGGTCCCGGGACACGGCGTATACGCAGTATTTT. Amino acids: CATSRSRDTAYTQYF.

The chain links TRBV5-4 to TRBJ2-3; the D is unclear. Germline V gene data show CDR1 as SGHNT and CDR2 as YYREEE (reference sequence). V lost 1 base and J 0 bases, leaving 0 bases between the germline ends. This CDR3 is 12 amino acids long. CDR3 DNA sequence: TGTGCCAGCAGCTTGAGCACAGATACGCAGTATTTT. Its protein product is CASSLSTDTQYF. The entire variable domain, with the rest obtained from reference TRBV5-4 and TRBJ2-3, is as follows: ETGVTQSPTHLIKTRGQQVTLRCSSQSGHNTVSWYQQALGQGPQFIFQYYREEENGRGNFPPRFSGLQFPNYSSELNVNALELDDSALYLCASSLSTDTQYFGPGTRLTVL.

A remark on this clone: A read error may produce the germline difference seen at one junction end. The chain employs TRBV7-7 and TRBJ2-1, with D possibly matching TRBD2 (7 bases). Germline CDR1 SSHAT, CDR2 FNYEAQ (reference sequence). The length of the CDR3 is 14 residues. CDR3 sequence: CASNPGGGRYEQFF. For the CDR3, the DNA is TGTGCTAGCAACCCCGGCGGGGGCAGGTATGAGCAGTTCTTC. The entire variable domain, with the rest obtained from reference TRBV7-7 and TRBJ2-1, is as follows: GAGVSQSPRYKVTKRGQDVTLRCDPISSHATLYWYQQALGQGPEFLTYFNYEAQPDKSGLPSDRFSAERPEGSISTLTIQRTEQRDSAMYRCASNPGGGRYEQFFGPGTRLTVL.

With respect to this clone: The same CDR3 arises from other DNA sequences in this sample as well. This CDR3 is CAWSPRETQYF. DNA for the CDR3: TGTGCCTGGAGCCCTCGGGAGACCCAGTACTTC. The chain combines TRBV30 with TRBJ2-5; D ambiguous. The CDR3 has 11 residues. Trimming pared 3 bases from V and 5 bases from J, leaving 7 bases between. Looked up from germline, CDR1 is GTSNPN and CDR2 is SVGIG (reference sequence).

CDR3 in DNA: TGTGCCTGGAGTAGTGGGCTTGGAAACACCATATATTTT. It yields the protein CAWSSGLGNTIYF. This rearrangement joins TRBV30 to TRBJ1-3; no firm D call. V was trimmed by 2 bases and J by 3 bases, leaving 8 bases between them. The CDR3 has 13 residues. Germline lookup yields CDR1 GTSNPN and CDR2 SVGIG (reference sequence).

The chain recombines TRBV9 with TRBJ2-3; D uncertain. Germline V gives CDR1 SGDLS, CDR2 YYNGEE. With 0 bases removed from V and 0 bases from J, the gap between germline ends came to 8 bases. The CDR3 runs 15 residues. The CDR3 reads CASSVGVGSTDTQYF. CDR3 nucleotide sequence: TGTGCCAGCAGCGTAGGCGTAGGTAGCACAGATACGCAGTATTTT.

The chain links TRBV4-2 to TRBJ2-3; D unresolved. This CDR3 contains 12 residues. Germline V gene lookup returns CDR1 LGHNA and CDR2 YNFKEQ. V dropped 4 bases and J dropped 4 bases, with 6 bases sitting between them. CDR3 protein: CASSPAADTQYF. In DNA form, the CDR3 reads TGTGCCAGCAGCCCGGCGGCAGATACGCAGTATTTT.

The V gene is TRBV4-2, the J gene TRBJ2-5, with D possibly called TRBD1 or TRBD2 (5 bases each). The ends were cut back, 8 bases at V and 5 bases at J, with 18 bases in the middle. Germline V gives CDR1 LGHNA, CDR2 YNFKEQ. This CDR3 region has 14 residues. The CDR3 protein is CASSEGLRSETQYF. Written as DNA, the CDR3 is TGTGCCAGCTCCGAGGGGTTGAGGAGTGAGACCCAGTACTTC.

The CDR3 sequence is CAWTRGSSGTNVLTF. The DNA for the CDR3 is TGTGCCTGGACCAGAGGGAGCTCTGGAACCAACGTCCTGACTTTC. The chain carries TRBV30 and TRBJ2-6; possibly TRBD2 for D (5 bases). This CDR3 comprises 15 residues. From germline, CDR1 is GTSNPN and CDR2 SVGIG (reference sequence). V was clipped by 4 bases and J by 8 bases, with 18 bases between them.

The chain has TRBV5-1 and TRBJ2-3, with D unclear. The CDR3 has 12 amino acids. Germline V gene sequence: CDR1 SGHRS, CDR2 YFSETQ. V lost 4 bases, J lost 1 base, and 4 bases lay in between. The CDR3 loop reads CASSVRTDTQYF. The DNA of the CDR3 is TGCGCCAGCAGCGTGCGCACAGATACGCAGTATTTT.

J is TRBJ2-6 and V is TRBV5-6, with D hard to call. This CDR3 is built from 14 residues. The germline gives CDR1 SGHDT, CDR2 YYEEEE. V was trimmed by 1 base and J by 1 base, leaving 3 bases between them. CDR3 in DNA: TGTGCCAGCAGCTTGTTGTCTGGGGCCAACGTCCTGACTTTC. Translated, it gives CASSLLSGANVLTF. Full variable domain (remainder filled in from reference TRBV5-6 and TRBJ2-6): DAGVTQSPTHLIKTRGQQVTLRCSPKSGHDTVSWYQQALGQGPQFIFQYYEEEERQRGNFPDRFSGHQFPNYSSELNVNALLLGDSALYLCASSLLSGANVLTFGAGSRLTVL.

V and J are TRBV15 and TRBJ2-5; TRBD2 aligns across 11 bases. The CDR3 sequence is 15 residues long. The J segment lost 5 bases and the V segment lost 2 bases, leaving 4 bases of the junction unmatched. CDR1 LNHNV and CDR2 YYDKDF come from the germline V gene (reference sequence). The CDR3: CATSRTSGGGETQYF. The CDR3 nucleotides read TGTGCCACCAGCAGAACTAGCGGGGGAGGTGAGACCCAGTACTTC. Combining the CDR3 with reference TRBV15 and TRBJ2-5 gives the whole variable domain DAMVIQNPRYQVTQFGKPVTLSCSQTLNHNVMYWYQQKSSQAPKLLFHYYDKDFNNEADTPDNFQSRRPNTSFCFLDIRSPGLGDTAMYLCATSRTSGGGETQYFGPGTRLLVL.

This chain connects TRBV29-1 to TRBJ2-5, with D possibly called TRBD1 or TRBD2 (5 bases each). From germline, CDR1 is SQVTM and CDR2 ANQGSEA. CDR3 length: 14 amino acids. V lost 1 base and J lost 7, with 16 bases in between. The DNA of the CDR3 is TGCAGCGTTGAAGGGGGCGGGCTCTTGCCGACCCAGTACTTC. It codes for CSVEGGGLLPTQYF. The entire variable domain, with the rest obtained from reference TRBV29-1 and TRBJ2-5, is as follows: SAVISQKPSRDICQRGTSLTIQCQVDSQVTMMFWYRQQPGQSLTLIATANQGSEATYESGFVIDKFPISRPNLTFSTLTVSNMSPEDSSIYLCSVEGGGLLPTQYFGPGTRLLVL.

V is TRBV9 and J is TRBJ2-3, with a possible D match to TRBD2 (7 bases). Between the trimmed V and J ends, which lost 0 bases and 7 bases, there was a span of 15 bases. CDR1 SGDLS and CDR2 YYNGEE come from the germline V gene. This CDR3 spans 15 amino acids. CDR3 coding DNA: TGTGCCAGCAGCGTAGGTGTCGGGGGGCACCATACGCAGTATTTT. This sequence encodes CASSVGVGGHHTQYF.

As DNA, the CDR3 is TGTGCCAGCAGCCTATTCCAGGGGAACAATGAGCAGTTCTTC. Its translation: CASSLFQGNNEQFF. This chain links TRBV14 with TRBJ2-1; maybe TRBD1 (6 bases). V gave up 4 bases and J gave up 5 bases, with 12 bases separating them. Germline loops: CDR1 SGHDN, CDR2 FVKESK. The CDR3 consists of 14 residues.